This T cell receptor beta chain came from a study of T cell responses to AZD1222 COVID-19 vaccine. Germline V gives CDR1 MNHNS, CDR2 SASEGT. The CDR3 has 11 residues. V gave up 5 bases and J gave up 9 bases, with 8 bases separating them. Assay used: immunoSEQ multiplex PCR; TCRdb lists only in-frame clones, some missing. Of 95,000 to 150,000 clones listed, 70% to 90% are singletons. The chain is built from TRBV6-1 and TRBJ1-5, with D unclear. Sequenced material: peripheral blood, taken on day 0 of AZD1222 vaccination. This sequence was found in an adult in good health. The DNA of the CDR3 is TGTGCCAGCAGTTATATGGGGCCCCAGCATTTT. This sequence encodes CASSYMGPQHF.